Following are 3 T cell receptor beta chains from one sample sequenced in a study of T-cell memory formation after mild COVID-19. TCRdb analysed the 5' RACE reads with MiXCR anew, one entry per CDR3 protein. The sample shows fewer than 300,000 distinct CDR3 sequences, 16% of them seen only once. The sequenced sample was PBMCs or a T cell subset sorted from them (not recorded which). Receptor source: a man aged 18 to 35 who had mild COVID-19 (a few samples of this study predate the infection). Cell type and time point are not known.

This clonotype was counted between two and nine times. This chain links TRBV7-3 with TRBJ2-4, with 13 bases aligning to TRBD2. Germline lookup yields CDR1 SGHTA and CDR2 FQGTGA. V shed 6 bases and J 0 bases; nucleotides not matched to a gene: 8. The CDR3 is 18 residues long. This CDR3 is CASSPGLAGVLAKNIQYF. CDR3 bases: TGTGCCAGCAGTCCCGGACTAGCGGGGGTTCTAGCCAAAAACATTCAGTACTTC.

The J gene is TRBJ1-2, the V gene TRBV5-1; D not certain. The V end lost 0 bases, the J end lost 5 bases, and 11 bases lay between the germline ends. Germline V gene lookup returns CDR1 SGHRS and CDR2 YFSETQ. The CDR3 runs to 14 residues. The CDR3 loop is CASSLATASYGYTF. In nucleotides, the CDR3 is TGCGCCAGCAGCTTGGCCACCGCAAGTTATGGCTACACCTTC.

Written as DNA, the CDR3 is TGTGCCAGCAGTCCGGACAGGGGGTGGGCTAATGAAAAACTGTTTTTT. Amino acid sequence: CASSPDRGWANEKLFF. The chain links TRBV7-2 to TRBJ1-4, with 10 bases lining up with TRBD1. The CDR3 has 16 amino acids. Germline V CDR1 and CDR2: SGHTA, FQGNSA. The V segment lost 6 bases and the J segment 3 bases; nucleotides outside the gene matches: 7.